Presented here are 25 T cell receptor beta chains from one specimen sequenced in a study of tumor and adjacent non-tumor tissue in lung cancer. A modified ARM-PCR protocol with three rounds of nested PCR amplified TCRbeta. From the multiplex PCR reads, TCRdb called clonotypes with MiXCR, one entry per CDR3 protein. The table includes about 68,000 distinct CDR3 sequences, about 61% detected once. This sample's RNA came from whole unsorted tissue. The specimen sequenced was lung tumor tissue. The receptors originated from a man between 45 and 60 years old with non-small cell lung cancer.

This clonotype has at least ten counts. This sequence joins TRBV29-1 and TRBJ2-7, with D possibly being TRBD1 (6 bases). The CDR3 length is 10 residues. Germline CDR1 reads SQVTM; CDR2 reads ANQGSEA. V was shortened by 7 bases and J by 7 bases, with 11 bases between the two germline ends. The CDR3 is CSASQGEQYF. In nucleotides, the CDR3 is TGCAGCGCCTCTCAGGGGGAGCAGTACTTC.

This chain joins TRBV9 and TRBJ2-3; D possibly corresponds to TRBD1 (6 bases). The V gene lost 4 bases and the J gene lost 7 bases, with 19 bases spanning the gap. The CDR3 covers 15 residues. Germline assignment: CDR1 SGDLS and CDR2 YYNGEE. CDR3 DNA: TGTGCCAGCAGCTTGGGCACCGGTGGGACATATACGCAGTATTTT. Residues: CASSLGTGGTYTQYF. Combining the CDR3 with reference TRBV9 and TRBJ2-3 gives the whole variable domain DSGVTQTPKHLITATGQRVTLRCSPRSGDLSVYWYQQSLDQGLQFLIQYYNGEERAKGNILERFSAQQFPDLHSELNLSSLELGDSALYFCASSLGTGGTYTQYFGPGTRLTVL.

On this clonotype itself: The junction differs from germline at one of its ends, possibly a read error. This chain's CDR3 is CASSPQGAYSIDTQYF. The CDR3 DNA sequence: TGTGCCAGCAGCCCTCAGGGGGCGTATAGCATTGATACGCAGTACTTT. V gene TRBV11-2 combines with J gene TRBJ2-3; 8 bases match TRBD1. The germline gives CDR1 SGHAT, CDR2 FQNNGV. CDR3 length: 16 residues.

In its sample, this clonotype was seen many times. This chain links TRBV4-2 with TRBJ2-3, with 9 bases lining up with TRBD1. Trimming took 4 bases from V and 4 from J; bases not matched to a gene: 6. The CDR3 is 15 amino acids. Germline CDR1 LGHNA, CDR2 YNFKEQ. CDR3 protein: CASSPGQGGADTQYF. The CDR3 coding sequence is TGTGCCAGCAGCCCGGGACAGGGTGGGGCAGATACGCAGTATTTT.

About this clonotype: Being one base from a much bigger clone, this may be a read error. This chain connects TRBV20-1 to TRBJ2-1, with TRBD2 identical over 13 bases. The germline V gene encodes CDR1 DFQATT and CDR2 SNEGSKA (reference sequence). This CDR3 comprises 13 residues. The CDR3 loop reads CSARTSGSWYTVF. For the CDR3, the DNA is TGCAGTGCCCGGACTAGCGGGAGCTGGTATACGGTCTTC.

Points on this clonotype: An end of the junction does not agree with germline; a read error may underlie this. The chain couples TRBV11-2 to TRBJ1-4; tentatively, D is TRBD1 (6 bases). The CDR3 consists of 17 residues. CDR1 and CDR2 (germline): SGHAT, FQNNGV. This CDR3 is CVSSPKIPGQINEKLFF. In DNA, the CDR3 is TGTGTCAGCAGCCCCAAAATACCGGGACAAATTAATGAAAAACTGTTTTTT.

This clonotype showed up many times. This CDR3 is CASSQGEPQHEQFF. The CDR3 nucleotides are TGTGCCAGCAGCCAGGGGGAACCCCAGCATGAGCAGTTCTTC. The rearrangement joins TRBV4-2 to TRBJ2-1, with D perhaps TRBD1 or TRBD2 (5 bases each). The CDR3 is made up of 14 amino acids. Germline-derived CDR1 and CDR2 are LGHNA and YNFKEQ. Trimming stripped 3 bases from V and 8 bases from J, with 14 bases between.

This clonotype showed up many times. Just one base apart from a much larger clone, this may be a read error. The rearrangement links TRBV11-2 to TRBJ2-5; D call uncertain. The CDR3 runs to 13 residues. The V end lost 5 bases, the J end lost 2 bases, and 9 bases lay between the germline ends. From germline, CDR1 is SGHAT and CDR2 FQNNGV. CDR3 residues: CASSVGSQETQYF. CDR3 DNA sequence: TGTGCCAGCAGCGTGGGGTCGCAAGAGACCCAGTACTTC.

In DNA, the CDR3 is TGTGCCAGCATACGACAGCTCGAAGCTTTCTTT. It codes for CASIRQLEAFF. V gene TRBV2 combines with J gene TRBJ1-1; tentative D call: TRBD1 (5 bases). The CDR3 extends over 11 amino acids. V lost 7 bases, J lost 8 bases, and 11 bases lay in between. Germline CDR1 and CDR2: SNHLY and FYNNEI.

Comment on this clonotype: A read error may explain this, as a much larger clone is one base away. Because it lacks the conserved phenylalanine or tryptophan at the end, this CDR3 is likely a read error. The CDR3 here is CASNGQEAYEQYL. The CDR3 DNA reads TGTGCCAGCAATGGACAGGAAGCATACGAGCAGTACCTC. The chain carries TRBV6-1 and TRBJ2-7; 7 bases map to TRBD1. CDR1 and CDR2 (germline): MNHNS, SASEGT. The CDR3 loop spans 13 amino acids. After removal of 7 bases from V and 4 bases from J, the junction contained 7 bases not matched to a gene.

Concerning this clonotype: Its ends do not fully match the called genes, so a read error is possible. This chain links TRBV20-1 with TRBJ2-3, with 10 bases that match TRBD1. This CDR3 contains 15 residues. Germline-derived CDR1 and CDR2 are DFQATT and SNEGSKA (reference sequence). CDR3 DNA sequence: TGCAGTGTTAGAGATGGGACAGGGGCTGGAGATACGCAGTATTTT. Protein sequence: CSVRDGTGAGDTQYF.

This clonotype was counted ten times or more. V is TRBV2 and J is TRBJ2-1; no clear D gene. V lost 3 bases, J lost 8 bases, and 11 bases lay in between. CDR1 is SNHLY, CDR2 FYNNEI, per germline. The CDR3 is 13 residues long. In DNA, the CDR3 is TGTGCCAGCAGTGACGCCGGGCGACATGAGCAGTTCTTC. Translated: CASSDAGRHEQFF.

This rearrangement joins TRBV29-1 to TRBJ2-2; 7 nucleotides line up with TRBD2. The V gene end was trimmed by 5 bases and the J gene end by 0 bases; junction bases not matched to a gene: 6. The V gene's germline CDR1 is SQVTM and CDR2 ANQGSEA. The CDR3 spans 15 residues. DNA for the CDR3: TGCAGCGTTACCACCGGGGGGTCGAACACCGGGGAGCTGTTTTTT. Protein sequence: CSVTTGGSNTGELFF.

This clonotype is medium-sized. The V gene is TRBV5-4, the J gene TRBJ1-1; D is unclear. CDR3 length: 13 residues. Per germline, CDR1 SGHNT and CDR2 YYREEE (reference sequence). V lost 4 bases to trimming and J lost 1 base, with 8 bases between them. CDR3 region: CASSPDQNTEAFF. The DNA for the CDR3 is TGTGCCAGCAGCCCGGACCAGAACACTGAAGCTTTCTTT.

The count of this clonotype is one. This may be a read error, as it is one base from a much larger clone. The chain recombines TRBV4-1 with TRBJ2-1, with TRBD2 matching 14 bases. V lost 1 base to trimming and J lost 8 bases; unmatched junction nucleotides: 7. Looked up from germline, CDR1 is MGHRA and CDR2 is YSYEKL. This CDR3 has 17 residues. The DNA of the CDR3 is TGCGCCAGCAGCCAAGGACCGACTAGCGGGGGGGCCCATGAGCAGTTCTTC. Its protein product is CASSQGPTSGGAHEQFF.

Comments on this clonotype: This could be a read error, since a much larger clone is one nucleotide away. V usage is TRBV6-1 and J usage is TRBJ2-5; 11 bases match TRBD2. From germline, CDR1 is MNHNS and CDR2 SASEGT. CDR3 length: 16 residues. J lost 1 base, V lost 10 bases, and 11 bases had no gene match. The CDR3 here is CATSLGTSGAQETQYF. CDR3 bases: TGTGCCACCAGCCTCGGGACTAGCGGTGCCCAAGAGACCCAGTACTTC.

In the case of this clonotype: This may be a read error, as it is one base from a much larger clone. The chain is built from TRBV4-1 and TRBJ2-1, with TRBD2 matching 11 bases. Germline CDR1 MGHRA, CDR2 YSYEKL. The CDR3 length is 18 residues. V was clipped by 4 bases and J by 1 base; unmatched bases: 9. CDR3 region: CASSLELAGVESYNEQFF. DNA of the CDR3: TGCGCCAGCAGCCTCGAACTAGCGGGAGTAGAATCCTACAATGAGCAGTTCTTC.

Of note for this clonotype: Being one base from a much bigger clone, this may be a read error. This rearrangement joins TRBV6-1 to TRBJ1-5; 8 bases are shared with TRBD1. The V gene's germline CDR1 is MNHNS and CDR2 SASEGT. The CDR3 has 17 residues. V was pared by 11 bases and J by 3 bases, with 18 bases of the junction left unmatched. CDR3 sequence reads: CASTGQGALGFNQPQHF. CDR3 bases: TGTGCCTCAACAGGGCAGGGGGCGTTGGGTTTCAATCAGCCCCAGCATTTT.

A word on this clonotype: A junction boundary mismatches the germline segment, possibly from a read error. The genes are TRBV2 and TRBJ2-3, with D unresolved. This CDR3 spans 14 amino acids. In germline, CDR1 is SNHLY, CDR2 FYNNEI. This CDR3 is CAGSEALSSDTHYF. The CDR3 DNA is TGTGCCGGCAGTGAAGCGCTTAGTTCCGATACGCATTATTTT.

In this sample, this clonotype turned up once. A much larger clone differs by one base, so this may be a read error. The chain joins TRBV12-3 or TRBV12-4 to TRBJ1-1, with TRBD1 as a possible D gene (5 bases). The CDR3 has 14 amino acids. The CDR3 DNA reads as TGTGCCAGCAGTTCCGGGGCCCTGAACATTGAAGCTTTCTTT. This sequence encodes CASSSGALNIEAFF.

The count of this clonotype is one. This may stem from a read error, because a much larger clone lies one nucleotide away. This chain connects TRBV7-3 to TRBJ2-2; possibly TRBD1 or TRBD2 for D (6 bases each). CDR3 length: 15 residues. Germline CDR1 reads SGHTA; CDR2 reads FQGTGA. CDR3 loop: CASNLAGGATGELFF. CDR3 bases: TGTGCCAGCAACTTAGCCGGGGGCGCGACCGGGGAGCTGTTTTTT.

On this clonotype itself: It may be a read error: a sequence one base away is much more abundant. The chain employs TRBV6-1 and TRBJ2-7, with 11 bases identical to TRBD2. Per the germline V gene, CDR1 is MNHNS and CDR2 is SASEGT. The length of the CDR3 is 13 residues. V lost 6 bases and J lost 7; bases outside the gene matches: 5. The CDR3 bases are TGTGCCAGCAGGACTAGCGGGAAAGGGGAGCAGTACTTC. It encodes CASRTSGKGEQYF.

A note on this clonotype: A read error may produce the germline difference seen at one junction end. The genes are TRBV4-2 and TRBJ2-3; tentative D call: TRBD2 (5 bases). This CDR3 is 16 amino acids long. Per the germline V gene, CDR1 is LGHNA and CDR2 is YNFKEQ. The CDR3 sequence: CAISKDWGDGTDTQYF. DNA for the CDR3: TGTGCCATCAGCAAGGACTGGGGAGACGGCACAGATACGCAGTATTTT.

As for this clonotype: A much bigger clone sits one base away, suggesting this may be a read error. The chain joins TRBV29-1 to TRBJ2-5; no definite D call. Germline CDR1 and CDR2: SQVTM and ANQGSEA. This CDR3 region has 10 residues. As DNA, the CDR3 is TGCAGCGTCGGCGAGAGGACCCGGTACTTC. Its protein is CSVGERTRYF. Supplemented by reference TRBV29-1 and TRBJ2-5, the full variable domain reads SAVISQKPSRDICQRGTSLTIQCQVDSQVTMMFWYRQQPGQSLTLIATANQGSEATYESGFVIDKFPISRPNLTFSTLTVSNMSPEDSSIYLCSVGERTRYFGPGTRLLVL.

A note on this clonotype: The junction differs from germline at one of its ends, possibly a read error. The rearrangement joins TRBV11-3 to TRBJ2-1, with D unclear. CDR1 is SGHNT and CDR2 is YENEEA in the germline V gene. This CDR3 has 12 residues. As DNA, the CDR3 is TGTGCTAACAGCTTAGAACGGTCTGGGTTTGTCTTC. The encoded protein is CANSLERSGFVF.